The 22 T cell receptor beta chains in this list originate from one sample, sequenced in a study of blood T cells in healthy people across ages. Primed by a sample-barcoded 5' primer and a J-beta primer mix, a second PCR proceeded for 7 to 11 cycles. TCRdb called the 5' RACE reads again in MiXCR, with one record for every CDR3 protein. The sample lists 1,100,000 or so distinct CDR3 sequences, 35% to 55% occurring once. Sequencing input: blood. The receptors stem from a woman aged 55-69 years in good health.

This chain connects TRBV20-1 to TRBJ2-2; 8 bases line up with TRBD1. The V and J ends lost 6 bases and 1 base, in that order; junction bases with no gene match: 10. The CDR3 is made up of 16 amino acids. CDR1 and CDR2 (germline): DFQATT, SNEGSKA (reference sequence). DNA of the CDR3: TGCAGTGCCCCCGCTCAGGGGGCCGGGAACACCGGGGAGCTGTTTTTT. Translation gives CSAPAQGAGNTGELFF.

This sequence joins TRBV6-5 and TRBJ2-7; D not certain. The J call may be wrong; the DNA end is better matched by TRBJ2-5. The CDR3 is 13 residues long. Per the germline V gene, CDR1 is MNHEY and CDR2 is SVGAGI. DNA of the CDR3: TGTGCCAGCAGCCTCCCAGGATCGGAGACCCAGTACTTC. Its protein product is CASSLPGSETQYF.

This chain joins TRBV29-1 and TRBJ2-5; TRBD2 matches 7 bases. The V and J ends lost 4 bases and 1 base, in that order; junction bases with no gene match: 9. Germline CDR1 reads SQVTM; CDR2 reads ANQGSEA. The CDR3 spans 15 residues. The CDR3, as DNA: TGCAGCGTTGTGAGAAGCGGGGCTAGCCAAGAGACCCAGTACTTC. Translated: CSVVRSGASQETQYF.

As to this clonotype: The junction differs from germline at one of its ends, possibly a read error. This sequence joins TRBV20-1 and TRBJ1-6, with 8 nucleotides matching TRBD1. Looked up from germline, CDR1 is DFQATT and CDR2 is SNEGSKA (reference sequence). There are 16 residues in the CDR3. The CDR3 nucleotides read TGCGGTGCTAGAGAGCCAAGGACAGGGAAGAATTCACCCCTCCACTTT. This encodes CGAREPRTGKNSPLHF.

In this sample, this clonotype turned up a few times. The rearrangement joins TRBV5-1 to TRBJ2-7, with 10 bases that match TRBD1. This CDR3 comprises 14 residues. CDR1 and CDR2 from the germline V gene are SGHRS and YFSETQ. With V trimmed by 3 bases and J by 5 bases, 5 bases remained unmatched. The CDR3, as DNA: TGCGCCAGCAGCTCGCAGACAGGGGGCAACGAGCAGTACTTC. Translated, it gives CASSSQTGGNEQYF.

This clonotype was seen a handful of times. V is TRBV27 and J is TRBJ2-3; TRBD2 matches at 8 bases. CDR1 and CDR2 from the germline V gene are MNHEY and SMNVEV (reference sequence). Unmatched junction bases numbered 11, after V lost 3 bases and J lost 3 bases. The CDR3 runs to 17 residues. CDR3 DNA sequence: TGTGCCAGCAGTTTTTTCCCCCGACTAGCGAGGACAGATACGCAGTATTTT. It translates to CASSFFPRLARTDTQYF.

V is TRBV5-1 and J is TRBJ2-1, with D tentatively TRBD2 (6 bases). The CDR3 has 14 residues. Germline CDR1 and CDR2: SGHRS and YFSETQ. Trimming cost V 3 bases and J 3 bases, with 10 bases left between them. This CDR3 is CASSWGTHYNEQFF. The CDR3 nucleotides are TGCGCCAGCAGCTGGGGGACTCACTACAATGAGCAGTTCTTC.

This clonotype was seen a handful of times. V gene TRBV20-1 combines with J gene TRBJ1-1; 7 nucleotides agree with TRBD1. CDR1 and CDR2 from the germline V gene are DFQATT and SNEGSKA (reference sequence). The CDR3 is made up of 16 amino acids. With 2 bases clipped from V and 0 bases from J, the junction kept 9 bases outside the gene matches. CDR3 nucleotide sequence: TGCAGTGCTAGATCCAGGACAGGCCCCCTGAACACTGAAGCTTTCTTT. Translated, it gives CSARSRTGPLNTEAFF.

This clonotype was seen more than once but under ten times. This CDR3 reads CASSPNQGMDQPQHF. CDR3 bases: TGTGCCAGCAGTCCAAATCAGGGTATGGATCAGCCCCAGCATTTT. V gene TRBV12-3 or TRBV12-4 combines with J gene TRBJ1-5; D may be TRBD1 (5 bases). CDR3 size: 15 residues. V was trimmed by 5 bases and J by 5 bases, leaving 16 bases between them.

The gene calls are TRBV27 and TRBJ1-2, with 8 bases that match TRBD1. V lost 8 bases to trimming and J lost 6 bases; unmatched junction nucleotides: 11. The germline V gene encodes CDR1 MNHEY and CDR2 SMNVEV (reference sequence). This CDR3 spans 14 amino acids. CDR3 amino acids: CASQPRQGRDGYTF. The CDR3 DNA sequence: TGTGCCAGCCAGCCGAGACAGGGGAGGGATGGCTACACCTTC.

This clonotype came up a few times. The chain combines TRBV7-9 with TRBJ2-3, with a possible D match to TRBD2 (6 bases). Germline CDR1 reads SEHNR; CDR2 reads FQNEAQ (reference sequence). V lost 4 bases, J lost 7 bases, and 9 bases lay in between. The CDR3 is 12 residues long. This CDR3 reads CASSSTSYTQYF. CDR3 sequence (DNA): TGTGCCAGCAGCTCCACTAGCTATACGCAGTATTTT.

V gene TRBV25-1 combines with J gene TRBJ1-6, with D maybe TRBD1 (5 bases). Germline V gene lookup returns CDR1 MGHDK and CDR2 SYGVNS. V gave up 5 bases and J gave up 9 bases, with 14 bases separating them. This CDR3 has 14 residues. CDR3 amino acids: CASSNTGATSPLHF. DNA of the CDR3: TGTGCCAGCAGTAACACAGGAGCTACTTCACCCCTCCACTTT.

The CDR3, as DNA: TGTGCCAGCAGCGGACAGACTCAAGAGACCCAGTACTTC. Its translation: CASSGQTQETQYF. The V call is TRBV12-3 or TRBV12-4, the J call TRBJ2-5; possible D gene TRBD1, 6 bases. This CDR3 spans 13 amino acids. Trimming stripped 6 bases from V and 2 bases from J, with 10 bases between.

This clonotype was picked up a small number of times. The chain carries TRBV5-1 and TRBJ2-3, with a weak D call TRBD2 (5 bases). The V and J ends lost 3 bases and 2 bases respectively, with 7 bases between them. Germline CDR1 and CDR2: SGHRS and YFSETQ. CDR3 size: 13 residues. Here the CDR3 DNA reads TGCGCCAGCAGCTCGAGGGACACAGATACGCAGTATTTT. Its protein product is CASSSRDTDTQYF.

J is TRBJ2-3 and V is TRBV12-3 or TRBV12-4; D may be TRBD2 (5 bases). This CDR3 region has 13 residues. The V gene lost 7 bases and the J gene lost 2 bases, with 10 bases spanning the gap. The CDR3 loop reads CASNEGFTDTQYF. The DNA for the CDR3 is TGTGCCAGCAATGAGGGATTCACAGATACGCAGTATTTT.

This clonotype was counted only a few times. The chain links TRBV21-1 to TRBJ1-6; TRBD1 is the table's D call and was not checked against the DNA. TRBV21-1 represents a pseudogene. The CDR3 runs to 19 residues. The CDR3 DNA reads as TGTGCCAGCAGCACAGCCGGGACAGGGGGTAGCTCCTATAATTCACCCCTCCACTTT. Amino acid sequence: CASSTAGTGGSSYNSPLHF.

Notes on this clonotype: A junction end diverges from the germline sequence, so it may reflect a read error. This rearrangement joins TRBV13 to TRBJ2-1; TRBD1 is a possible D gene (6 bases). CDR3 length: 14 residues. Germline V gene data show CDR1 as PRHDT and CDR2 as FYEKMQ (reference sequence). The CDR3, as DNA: TGTGCCAGCGGCTTCGGGACGAGGGGGAATGAGCAGTTCTTC. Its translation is CASGFGTRGNEQFF. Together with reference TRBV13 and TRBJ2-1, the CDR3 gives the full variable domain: AAGVIQSPRHLIKEKRETATLKCYPIPRHDTVYWYQQGPGQDPQFLISFYEKMQSDKGSIPDRFSAQQFSDYHSELNMSSLELGDSALYFCASGFGTRGNEQFFGPGTRLTVL.

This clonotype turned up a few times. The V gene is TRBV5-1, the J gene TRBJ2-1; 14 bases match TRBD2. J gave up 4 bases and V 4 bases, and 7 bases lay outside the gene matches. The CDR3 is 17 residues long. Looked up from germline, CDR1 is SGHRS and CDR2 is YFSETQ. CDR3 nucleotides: TGCGCCAGCAGCGCCAGACTAGCGGGAGGGGTGTACAATGAGCAGTTCTTC. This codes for CASSARLAGGVYNEQFF. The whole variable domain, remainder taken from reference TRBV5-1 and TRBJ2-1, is KAGVTQTPRYLIKTRGQQVTLSCSPISGHRSVSWYQQTPGQGLQFLFEYFSETQRNKGNFPGRFSGRQFSNSRSEMNVSTLELGDSALYLCASSARLAGGVYNEQFFGPGTRLTVL.

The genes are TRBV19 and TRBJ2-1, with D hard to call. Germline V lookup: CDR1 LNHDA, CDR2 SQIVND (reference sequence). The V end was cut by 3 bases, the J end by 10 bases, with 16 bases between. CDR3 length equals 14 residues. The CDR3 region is CASSIKLRGVEQFF. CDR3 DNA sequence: TGTGCCAGTAGTATCAAGCTCCGTGGGGTGGAGCAGTTCTTC.

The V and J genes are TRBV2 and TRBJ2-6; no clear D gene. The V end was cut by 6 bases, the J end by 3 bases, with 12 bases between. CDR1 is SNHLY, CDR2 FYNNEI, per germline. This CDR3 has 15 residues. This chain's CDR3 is CASREERGGANVLTF. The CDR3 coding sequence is TGTGCCAGCAGAGAGGAGCGAGGTGGGGCCAACGTCCTGACTTTC.

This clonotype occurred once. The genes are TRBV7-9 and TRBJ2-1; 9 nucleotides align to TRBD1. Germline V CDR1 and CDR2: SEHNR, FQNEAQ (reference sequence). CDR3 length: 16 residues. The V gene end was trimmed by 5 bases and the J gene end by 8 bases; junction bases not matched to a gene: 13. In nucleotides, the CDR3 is TGTGCCAGCAGCCCGCGCTTTGGACAGGGGATCGATGAGCAGTTCTTC. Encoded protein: CASSPRFGQGIDEQFF.

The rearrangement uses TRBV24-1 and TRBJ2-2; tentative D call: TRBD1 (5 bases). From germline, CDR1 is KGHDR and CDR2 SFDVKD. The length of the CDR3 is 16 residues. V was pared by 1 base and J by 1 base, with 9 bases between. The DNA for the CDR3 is TGTGCCACCAGTGATTTAAGAACAGGGAACACCGGGGAGCTGTTTTTT. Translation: CATSDLRTGNTGELFF.